Only one count was recorded for the clone carrying this TCR beta chain. Its matching antigen is unknown. The record originates from a study of cytomegalovirus exposure and HLA in healthy donors. A multiplex PCR was run with 60 Vbeta primers and 13 Jbeta primers. Clones were sequenced by immunoSEQ multiplex PCR, and TCRdb holds only the in-frame ones, with some missing. The top ten hold approximately 1.9% of the sample, which has approximately 180,000 clones, 85% to 90% seen once. The study, taken as a whole, reports: Associated with cytomegalovirus, according to the listing, were around 160 TCR beta chains.

The CDR3 spans 13 residues. Germline assignment: CDR1 SQVTM and CDR2 ANQGSEA. V was clipped by 7 bases and J by 2 bases, with 12 bases between them. The rearrangement uses TRBV29-1 and TRBJ1-3, with a weak D call TRBD1 (6 bases). Sequencing was carried out using PBMCs. The TCR sequence derives from a woman between 18 and 29 years old in good health and CMV-seronegative. The CDR3: CSAPGTPGNTIYF. The CDR3 DNA sequence: TGCAGCGCCCCCGGGACACCTGGAAACACCATATATTTT.